The sequence of this T cell receptor beta chain was determined in a study of graft-versus-host responses after intestinal transplantation. TCRdb's table, derived via immunoSEQ multiplex PCR, lists solely in-frame clones and lacks some. The data show some 76,000 clones, around 86% seen once. About this clone: No antigen is known for it.

The sequence was obtained from a human donor who was the organ donor for an intestinal transplant. Sample: unstimulated CD8+ T cells sorted from spleen or lymph node cells, taken before transplant.

The DNA for the CDR3 is TGTGCCAGCAGTGAAGATTCCATTTGGGATCAGCCCCAGCATTTT. Protein: CASSEDSIWDQPQHF. The chain employs TRBV6-1 and TRBJ1-5; D is ambiguous. The CDR3 has 15 amino acids. Germline CDR1 reads MNHNS; CDR2 reads SASEGT. V lost 1 base, J lost 5 bases, and 12 bases lay in between.